This T cell receptor beta chain comes out of a study of cytomegalovirus exposure and HLA in healthy donors. An approximately 130-subject validation cohort, separate from the roughly 700-subject first cohort, supplied the donors. After removal of 3 bases from V and 6 bases from J, the junction contained 8 bases not matched to a gene. CDR1 is KGHSH, CDR2 LQKENI, per germline. This CDR3 is 15 amino acids long. The table came from immunoSEQ multiplex PCR; TCRdb's copy has only in-frame clones and leaves some out. The data hold under 200,000 clones, with roughly nine tenths observed a single time. This sequence was found in a woman in her thirties in good health and CMV-seronegative. This chain joins TRBV18 and TRBJ2-7; 10 bases are a match to TRBD1. The specimen was PBMCs. The CDR3 protein is CASSPPRQGAPEQYF. CDR3 DNA sequence: TGTGCCAGCTCACCGCCGAGACAGGGGGCGCCCGAGCAGTACTTC.